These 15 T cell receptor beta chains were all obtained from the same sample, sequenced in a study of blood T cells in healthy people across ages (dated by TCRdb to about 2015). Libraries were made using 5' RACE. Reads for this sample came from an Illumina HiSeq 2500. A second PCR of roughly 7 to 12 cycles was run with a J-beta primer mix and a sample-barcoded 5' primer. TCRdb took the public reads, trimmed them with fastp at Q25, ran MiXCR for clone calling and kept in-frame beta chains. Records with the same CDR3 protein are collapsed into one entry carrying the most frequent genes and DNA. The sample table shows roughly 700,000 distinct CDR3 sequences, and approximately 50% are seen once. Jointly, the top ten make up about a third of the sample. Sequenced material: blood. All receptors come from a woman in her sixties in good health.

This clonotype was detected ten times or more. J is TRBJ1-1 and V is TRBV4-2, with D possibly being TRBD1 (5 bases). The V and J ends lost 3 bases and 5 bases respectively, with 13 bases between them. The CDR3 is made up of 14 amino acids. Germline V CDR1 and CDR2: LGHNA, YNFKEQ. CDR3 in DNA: TGTGCCAGCAGCCATGGTTTGGGGGGGACTGAAGCTTTCTTT. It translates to CASSHGLGGTEAFF.

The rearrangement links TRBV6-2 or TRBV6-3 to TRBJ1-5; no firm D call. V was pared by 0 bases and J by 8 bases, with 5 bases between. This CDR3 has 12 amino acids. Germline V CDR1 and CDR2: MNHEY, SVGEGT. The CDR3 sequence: CASSYSREPQHF. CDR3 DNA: TGTGCCAGCAGTTACTCCCGGGAGCCCCAGCATTTT.

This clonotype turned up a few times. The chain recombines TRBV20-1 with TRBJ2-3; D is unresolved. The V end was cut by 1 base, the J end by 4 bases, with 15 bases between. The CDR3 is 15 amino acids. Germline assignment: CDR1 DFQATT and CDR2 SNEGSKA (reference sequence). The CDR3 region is CSARVAVPSPDTQYF. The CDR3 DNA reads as TGCAGTGCTAGAGTGGCGGTCCCGAGCCCAGATACGCAGTATTTT.

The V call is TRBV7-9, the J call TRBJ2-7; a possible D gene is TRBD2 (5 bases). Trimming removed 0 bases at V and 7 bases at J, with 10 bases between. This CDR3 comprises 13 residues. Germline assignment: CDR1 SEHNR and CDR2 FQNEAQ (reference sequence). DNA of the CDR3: TGTGCCAGCAGCTTAGCGGACTTCGGGGAGCAGTACTTC. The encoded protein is CASSLADFGEQYF.

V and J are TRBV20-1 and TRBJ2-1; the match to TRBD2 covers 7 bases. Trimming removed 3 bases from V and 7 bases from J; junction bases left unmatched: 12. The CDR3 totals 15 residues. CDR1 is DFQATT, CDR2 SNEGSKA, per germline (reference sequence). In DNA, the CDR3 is TGCAGTGCTAGTCGGGGGGTTCACTCAACAAATGAGCAGTTCTTC. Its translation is CSASRGVHSTNEQFF.

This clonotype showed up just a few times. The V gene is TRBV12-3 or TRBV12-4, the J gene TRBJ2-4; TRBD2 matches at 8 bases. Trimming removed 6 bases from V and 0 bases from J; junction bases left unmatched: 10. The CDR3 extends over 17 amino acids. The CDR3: CASSPRLALRAKNIQYF. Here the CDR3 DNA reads TGTGCCAGCAGCCCTAGACTAGCGTTGAGAGCCAAAAACATTCAGTACTTC.

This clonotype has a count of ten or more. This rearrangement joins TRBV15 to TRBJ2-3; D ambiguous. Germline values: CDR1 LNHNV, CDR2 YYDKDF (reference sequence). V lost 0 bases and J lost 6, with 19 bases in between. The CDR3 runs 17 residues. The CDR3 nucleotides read TGTGCCACCAGCAGAGACCGAACCGTCCCCCTTAGGGATACGCAGTATTTT. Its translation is CATSRDRTVPLRDTQYF. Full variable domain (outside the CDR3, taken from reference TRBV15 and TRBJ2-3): DAMVIQNPRYQVTQFGKPVTLSCSQTLNHNVMYWYQQKSSQAPKLLFHYYDKDFNNEADTPDNFQSRRPNTSFCFLDIRSPGLGDTAMYLCATSRDRTVPLRDTQYFGPGTRLTVL.

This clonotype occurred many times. The CDR3, as DNA: TGTGCCAGCAGAGGACTAGCGGGAGGGAATGAGCAGTTCTTC. Amino acid sequence: CASRGLAGGNEQFF. The chain couples TRBV2 to TRBJ2-1; 15 nucleotides line up with TRBD2. Germline CDR1 reads SNHLY; CDR2 reads FYNNEI. The trim removed 6 bases at V and 7 bases at J, leaving 1 base unmatched. The CDR3 spans 14 residues.

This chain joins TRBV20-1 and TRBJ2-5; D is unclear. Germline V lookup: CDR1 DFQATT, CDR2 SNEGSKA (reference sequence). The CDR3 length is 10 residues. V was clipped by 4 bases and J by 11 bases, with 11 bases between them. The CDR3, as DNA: TGCAGTGCTACAAGGAATGAGCAGTACTTC. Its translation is CSATRNEQYF.

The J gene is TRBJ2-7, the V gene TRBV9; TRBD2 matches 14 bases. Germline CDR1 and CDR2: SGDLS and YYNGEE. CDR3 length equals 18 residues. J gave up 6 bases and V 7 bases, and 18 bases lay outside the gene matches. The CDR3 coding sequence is TGTGCCAGCTCAAGAGACGTCCTAGGACTAGCGGGAGGAGGCGAGCAGTACTTC. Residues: CASSRDVLGLAGGGEQYF.

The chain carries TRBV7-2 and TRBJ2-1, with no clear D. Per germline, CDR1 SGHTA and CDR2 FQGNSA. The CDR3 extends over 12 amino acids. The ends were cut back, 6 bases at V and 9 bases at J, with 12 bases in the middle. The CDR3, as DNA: TGTGCCAGCAGGGCCAGTGTCACTGAGCAGTTCTTC. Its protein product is CASRASVTEQFF.

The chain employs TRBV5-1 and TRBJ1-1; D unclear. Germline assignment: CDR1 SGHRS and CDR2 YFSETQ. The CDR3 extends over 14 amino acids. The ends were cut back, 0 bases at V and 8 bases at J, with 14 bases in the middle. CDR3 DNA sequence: TGCGCCAGCAGCTTGGATTTTAGGAGGCCAGAAGCTTTCTTT. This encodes CASSLDFRRPEAFF.

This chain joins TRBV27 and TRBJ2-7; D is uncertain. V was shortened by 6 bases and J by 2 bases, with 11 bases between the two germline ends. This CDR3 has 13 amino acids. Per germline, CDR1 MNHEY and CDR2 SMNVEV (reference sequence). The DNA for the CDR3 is TGTGCCAGCAGCGTAGCAGGACCCTACGAGCAGTACTTC. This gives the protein CASSVAGPYEQYF.

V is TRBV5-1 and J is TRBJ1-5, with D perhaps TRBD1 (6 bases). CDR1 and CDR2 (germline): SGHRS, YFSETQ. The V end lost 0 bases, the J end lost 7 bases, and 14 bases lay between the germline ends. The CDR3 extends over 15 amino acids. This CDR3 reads CASSLESGGSQPQHF. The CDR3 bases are TGCGCCAGCAGCTTGGAGTCTGGGGGCTCACAGCCCCAGCATTTT.

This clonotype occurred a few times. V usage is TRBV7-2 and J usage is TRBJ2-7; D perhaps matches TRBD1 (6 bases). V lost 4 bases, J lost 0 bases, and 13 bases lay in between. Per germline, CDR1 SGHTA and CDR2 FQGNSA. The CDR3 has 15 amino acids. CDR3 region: CASSSSGVSSYEQYF. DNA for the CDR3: TGTGCCAGCAGCTCGTCAGGGGTTAGCTCCTACGAGCAGTACTTC.